The text below deals with one TCR beta chain. Its target is not known. An end of the junction does not agree with germline; a read error may underlie this. These data come from a study of T cells in Graves' hyperthyroidism and ophthalmopathy. Whole-study findings and limits: Ophthalmopathy stood apart from stable hyperthyroidism in a 13 V-J model.

TCR beta CDR3 sequences were amplified from RNA transcripts. RT-PCR in the first round (using the HTBI primer set) targeted the TCR CDR3. TCRdb processed the multiplex PCR reads anew with MiXCR; each CDR3 protein has one entry. The sample shows approximately 400,000 distinct CDR3 sequences, 20% to 25% of them seen only once. Germline assignment: CDR1 SGHVS and CDR2 FNYEAQ. The CDR3 runs to 15 residues. The sequenced material came from blood. The chain couples TRBV7-6 to TRBJ2-3; 8 bases agree with TRBD2. This clonotype originated in a man aged 50 or older with Graves' hyperthyroidism. CDR3 region: CASSLERESTDTQNF. CDR3 sequence (DNA): TGTGCCAGCAGCCTAGAGCGGGAGAGCACAGATACGCAGAATTTT.